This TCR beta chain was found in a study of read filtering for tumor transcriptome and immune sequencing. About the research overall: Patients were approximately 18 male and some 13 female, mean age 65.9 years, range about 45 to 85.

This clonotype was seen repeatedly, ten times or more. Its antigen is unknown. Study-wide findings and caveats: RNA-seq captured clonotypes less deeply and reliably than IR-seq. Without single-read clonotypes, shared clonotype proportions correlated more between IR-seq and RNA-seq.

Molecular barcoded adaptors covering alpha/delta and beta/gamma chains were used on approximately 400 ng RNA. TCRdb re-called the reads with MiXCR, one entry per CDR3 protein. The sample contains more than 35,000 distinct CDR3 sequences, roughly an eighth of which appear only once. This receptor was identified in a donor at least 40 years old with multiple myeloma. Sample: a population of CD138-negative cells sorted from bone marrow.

CDR3 in amino acids: CASSSGLAGGLGDTQYF. CDR3 nucleotides: TGTGCCAGCAGCTCGGGACTAGCGGGAGGGCTAGGAGATACGCAGTATTTT. The J gene is TRBJ2-3, the V gene TRBV5-5, with 16 bases fitting TRBD2. V lost 3 bases to trimming and J lost 5 bases; unmatched junction nucleotides: 6. CDR3 length: 17 residues. CDR1 SGHKS and CDR2 YYEKEE come from the germline V gene (reference sequence).